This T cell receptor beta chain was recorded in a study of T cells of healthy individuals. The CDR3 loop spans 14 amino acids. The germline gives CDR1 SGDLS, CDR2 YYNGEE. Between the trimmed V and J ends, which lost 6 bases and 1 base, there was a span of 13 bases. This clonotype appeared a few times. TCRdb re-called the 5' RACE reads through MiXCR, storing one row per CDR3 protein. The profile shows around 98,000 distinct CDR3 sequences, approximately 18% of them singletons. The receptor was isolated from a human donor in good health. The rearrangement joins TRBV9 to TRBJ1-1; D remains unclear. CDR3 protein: CASTPDPGNTEAFF. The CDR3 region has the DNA TGTGCCAGCACCCCGGACCCTGGGAACACTGAAGCTTTCTTT.